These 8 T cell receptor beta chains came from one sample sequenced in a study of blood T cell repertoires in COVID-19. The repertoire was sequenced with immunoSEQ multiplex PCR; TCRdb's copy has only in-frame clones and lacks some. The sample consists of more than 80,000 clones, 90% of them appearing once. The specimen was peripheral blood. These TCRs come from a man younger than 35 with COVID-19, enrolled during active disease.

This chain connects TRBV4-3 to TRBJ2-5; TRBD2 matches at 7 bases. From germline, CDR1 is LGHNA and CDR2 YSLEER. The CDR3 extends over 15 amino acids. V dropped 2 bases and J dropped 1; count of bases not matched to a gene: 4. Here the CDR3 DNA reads TGCGCCAGCAGCCAACTACTAGCGAGCCAAGAGACCCAGTACTTC. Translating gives CASSQLLASQETQYF.

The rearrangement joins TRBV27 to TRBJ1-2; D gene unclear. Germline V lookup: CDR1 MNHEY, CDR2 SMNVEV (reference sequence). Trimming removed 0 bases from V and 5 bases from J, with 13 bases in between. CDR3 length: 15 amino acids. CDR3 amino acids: CASSLSALSGYGYTF. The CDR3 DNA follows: TGTGCCAGCAGTTTATCGGCCCTTTCGGGATATGGCTACACCTTC.

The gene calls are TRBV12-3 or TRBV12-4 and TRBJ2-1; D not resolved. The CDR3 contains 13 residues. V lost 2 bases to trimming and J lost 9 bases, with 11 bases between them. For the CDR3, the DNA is TGTGCCAGCAGTTTATTTGGCAATGGTGAGCAGTTCTTC. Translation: CASSLFGNGEQFF.

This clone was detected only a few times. This chain's CDR3 is CAWSQGRPNQPQHF. DNA of the CDR3: TGTGCCTGGAGTCAAGGGAGGCCCAATCAGCCCCAGCATTTT. This chain links TRBV30 with TRBJ1-5; D is unclear. V lost 2 bases, J lost 3 bases, and 11 bases lay in between. Germline assignment: CDR1 GTSNPN and CDR2 SVGIG (reference sequence). This CDR3 region has 14 residues.

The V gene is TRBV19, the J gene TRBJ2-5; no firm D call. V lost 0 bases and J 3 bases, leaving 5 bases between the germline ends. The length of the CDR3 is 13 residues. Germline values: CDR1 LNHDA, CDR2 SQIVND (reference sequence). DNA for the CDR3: TGTGCCAGTAGTATAGACTTTGAAGAGACCCAGTACTTC. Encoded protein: CASSIDFEETQYF.

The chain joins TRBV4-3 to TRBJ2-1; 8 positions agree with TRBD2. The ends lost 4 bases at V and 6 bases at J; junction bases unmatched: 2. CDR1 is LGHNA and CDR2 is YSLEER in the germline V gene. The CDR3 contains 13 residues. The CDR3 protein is CASSLAGINEQFF. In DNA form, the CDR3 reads TGCGCCAGCAGCCTAGCGGGGATCAATGAGCAGTTCTTC.

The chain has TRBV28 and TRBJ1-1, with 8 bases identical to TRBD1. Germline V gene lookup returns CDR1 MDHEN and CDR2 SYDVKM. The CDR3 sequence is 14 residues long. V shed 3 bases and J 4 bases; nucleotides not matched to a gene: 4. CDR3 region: CASSLDRAGTEAFF. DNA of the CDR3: TGTGCCAGCAGTTTGGACAGGGCGGGCACTGAAGCTTTCTTT.

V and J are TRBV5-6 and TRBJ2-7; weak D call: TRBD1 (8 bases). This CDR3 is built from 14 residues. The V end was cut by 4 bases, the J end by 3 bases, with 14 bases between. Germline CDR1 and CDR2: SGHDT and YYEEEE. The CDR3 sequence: CASSTGGEIYEQYF. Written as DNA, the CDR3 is TGTGCCAGCAGCACAGGGGGGGAAATCTACGAGCAGTACTTC.